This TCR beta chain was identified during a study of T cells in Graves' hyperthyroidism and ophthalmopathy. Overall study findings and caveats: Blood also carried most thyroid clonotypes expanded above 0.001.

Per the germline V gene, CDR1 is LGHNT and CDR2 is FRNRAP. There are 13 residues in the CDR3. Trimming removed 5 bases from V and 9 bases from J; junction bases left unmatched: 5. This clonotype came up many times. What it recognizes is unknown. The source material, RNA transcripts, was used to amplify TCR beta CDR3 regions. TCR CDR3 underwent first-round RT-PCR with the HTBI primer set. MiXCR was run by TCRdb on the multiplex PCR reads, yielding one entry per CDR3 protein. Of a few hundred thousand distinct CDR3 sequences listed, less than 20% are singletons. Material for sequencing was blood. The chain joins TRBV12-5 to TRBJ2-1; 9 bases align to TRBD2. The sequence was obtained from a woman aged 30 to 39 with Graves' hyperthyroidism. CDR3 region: CASGGTSTGEQFF. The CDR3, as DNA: TGTGCTAGTGGTGGGACTAGCACGGGTGAGCAGTTCTTC. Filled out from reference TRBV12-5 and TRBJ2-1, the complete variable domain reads DARVTQTPRHKVTEMGQEVTMRCQPILGHNTVFWYRQTMMQGLELLAYFRNRAPLDDSGMPKDRFSAEMPDATLATLKIQPSEPRDSAVYFCASGGTSTGEQFFGPGTRLTVL.